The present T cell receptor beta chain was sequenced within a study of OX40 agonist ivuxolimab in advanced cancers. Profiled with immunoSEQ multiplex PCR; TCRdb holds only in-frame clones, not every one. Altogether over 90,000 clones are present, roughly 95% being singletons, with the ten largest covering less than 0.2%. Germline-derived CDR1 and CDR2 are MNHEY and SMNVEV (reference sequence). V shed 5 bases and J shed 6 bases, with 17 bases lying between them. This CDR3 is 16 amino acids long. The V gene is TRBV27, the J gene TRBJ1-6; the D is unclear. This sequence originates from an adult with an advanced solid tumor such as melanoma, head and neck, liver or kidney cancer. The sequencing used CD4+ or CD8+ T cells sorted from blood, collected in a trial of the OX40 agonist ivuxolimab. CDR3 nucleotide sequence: TGTGCCAGCAGTCCCGCCGGGAATAACTTTAATTCACCCCTCCACTTT. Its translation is CASSPAGNNFNSPLHF.